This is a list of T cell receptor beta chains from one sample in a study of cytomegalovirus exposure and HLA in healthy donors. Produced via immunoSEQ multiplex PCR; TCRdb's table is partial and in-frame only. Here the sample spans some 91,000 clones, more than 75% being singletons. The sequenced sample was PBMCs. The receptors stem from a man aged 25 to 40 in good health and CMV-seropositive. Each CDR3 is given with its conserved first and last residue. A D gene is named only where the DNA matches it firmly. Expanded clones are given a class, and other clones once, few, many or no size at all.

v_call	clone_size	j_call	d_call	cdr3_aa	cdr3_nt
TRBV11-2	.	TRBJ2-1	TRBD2	CASSPVRAGGYYNEQFF	TGTGCCAGCAGCCCAGTGAGGGCGGGAGGGTACTACAATGAGCAGTTCTTC
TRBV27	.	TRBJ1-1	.	CASSLFRGVNTEAFF	TGTGCCAGCAGTTTATTCAGGGGCGTTAACACTGAAGCTTTCTTT
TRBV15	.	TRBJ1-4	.	CATSRDRGRRNEKLFF	TGTGCCACCAGCAGAGATCGAGGGAGGAGGAATGAAAAACTGTTTTTT
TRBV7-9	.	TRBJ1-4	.	CASSRGVEEKLFF	TGTGCCAGCAGTCGGGGGGTCGAGGAAAAACTGTTTTTT
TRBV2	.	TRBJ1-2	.	CASSPHYGYTF	TGTGCCAGCAGCCCTCACTATGGCTACACCTTC
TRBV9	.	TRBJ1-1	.	CASSVVAGLNTEAFF	TGTGCCAGCAGCGTAGTTGCAGGGCTAAACACTGAAGCTTTCTTT
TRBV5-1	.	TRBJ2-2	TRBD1	CASSHPQGPDTGELFF	TGCGCCAGCAGCCACCCACAGGGGCCGGACACCGGGGAGCTGTTTTTT
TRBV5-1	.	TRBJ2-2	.	CASSFRSGELFF	TGCGCCAGCAGCTTCCGGAGCGGGGAGCTGTTTTTT
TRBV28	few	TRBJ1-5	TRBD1	CASRIQGTNQPQHF	TGTGCCAGCAGAATACAGGGGACCAATCAGCCCCAGCATTTT
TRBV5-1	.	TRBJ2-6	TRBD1	CASSSGQEFSGANVLTF	TGCGCCAGCAGCTCTGGACAGGAGTTTTCTGGGGCCAACGTCCTGACTTTC
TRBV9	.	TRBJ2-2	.	CASSVLDRNTGELFF	TGTGCCAGCAGCGTACTGGACAGGAACACCGGGGAGCTGTTTTTT
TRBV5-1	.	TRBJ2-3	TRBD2	CASSAILARTGDTQYF	TGCGCCAGCAGCGCGATACTAGCGCGAACGGGAGATACGCAGTATTTT
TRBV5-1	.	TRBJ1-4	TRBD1	CASSPLTGNEKLFF	TGCGCCAGCAGCCCCTTGACAGGGAATGAAAAACTGTTTTTT
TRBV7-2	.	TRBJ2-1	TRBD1	CASSYPGQGWDEQFF	TGTGCCAGCAGCTACCCGGGACAGGGATGGGATGAGCAGTTCTTC
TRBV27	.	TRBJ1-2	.	CASSFVPDSPSYGYTF	TGTGCCAGCAGTTTCGTGCCTGATTCCCCGAGCTATGGCTACACCTTC
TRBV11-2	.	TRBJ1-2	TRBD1	CASSPDRGQGYTF	TGTGCCAGCAGCCCGGACAGGGGGCAGGGCTACACCTTC
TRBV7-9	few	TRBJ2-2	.	CASRGLVTGELFF	TGTGCCTCCAGGGGCCTCGTCACCGGGGAGCTGTTTTTT
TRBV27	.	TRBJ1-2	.	CASSRGFGTSNYGYTF	TGTGCCAGCAGCCGCGGATTTGGGACATCTAACTATGGCTACACCTTC